One sample yielded the 17 T cell receptor beta chains listed below, sequenced in a study of shared clonotypes between healthy human individuals. CD45RO-negative CD8 cells positively selected for CCR7 made up the naive population, which excluded terminally differentiated effector memory CD45RA+ cells. Clones were sequenced by immunoSEQ multiplex PCR, and TCRdb holds only the in-frame ones, with some missing. The sample lists around 700,000 clones, around 90% occurring once. The sample was naive CD8+ T cells sorted from blood. The receptors come from a man aged 25 to 40 in good health.

This clone was recorded only once. The same CDR3 is also encoded by other DNA sequences in this sample. This sequence joins TRBV29-1 and TRBJ2-1; D remains ambiguous. The V gene lost 4 bases and the J gene lost 6 bases, with 4 bases spanning the gap. CDR3 length equals 10 residues. Germline-derived CDR1 and CDR2 are SQVTM and ANQGSEA. The CDR3 nucleotides read TGCAGCGTTGGTGGCAATGAGCAGTTCTTC. Encoded protein: CSVGGNEQFF.

V is TRBV29-1 and J is TRBJ2-1, with D uncertain. CDR1 is SQVTM, CDR2 ANQGSEA, per germline. The CDR3 runs to 12 residues. V was shortened by 1 base and J by 6 bases, with 7 bases between the two germline ends. As DNA, the CDR3 is TGCAGCGTTGAAGCGAGTTTCAATGAGCAGTTCTTC. It yields the protein CSVEASFNEQFF.

With regard to this clone: A much larger clone is a single base away; this may be a read error. The V and J genes are TRBV4-2 and TRBJ1-1; D call uncertain. The V gene lost 6 bases and the J gene lost 1 base, with 6 bases spanning the gap. The CDR3 totals 12 residues. Germline V gene sequence: CDR1 LGHNA, CDR2 YNFKEQ. The DNA of the CDR3 is TGTGCCAGCAGTTCGGGGAACACTGAAGCTTTCTTT. This gives the protein CASSSGNTEAFF.

This chain links TRBV7-8 with TRBJ1-5; 7 bases fit TRBD1. Trimming removed 1 base from V and 7 bases from J; junction bases left unmatched: 7. The length of the CDR3 is 15 residues. Germline loops: CDR1 SGHVS, CDR2 FQNEAQ. In DNA form, the CDR3 reads TGTGCCAGCAGCTTAGACAACCAGGGGGGCCAGCCCCAGCATTTT. This translates into CASSLDNQGGQPQHF.

The chain is built from TRBV18 and TRBJ1-1; tentative D call: TRBD1 (6 bases). Germline CDR1 and CDR2: KGHSH and LQKENI. The CDR3 loop spans 14 amino acids. V was pared by 6 bases and J by 7 bases, with 18 bases between. The CDR3, as DNA: TGTGCCAGCTCCCCCCCAGGACAGATGAGTGAAGCTTTCTTT. Protein: CASSPPGQMSEAFF.

This sequence joins TRBV19 and TRBJ2-7; a possible D gene is TRBD1 (6 bases). Between the trimmed V and J ends, which lost 11 bases and 5 bases, there was a span of 22 bases. Germline CDR1 reads LNHDA; CDR2 reads SQIVND (reference sequence). The CDR3 totals 14 residues. The CDR3 bases are TGTGCCGCGGCCAGGGACATGATGGGAAACGAGCAGTACTTC. This gives the protein CAAARDMMGNEQYF.

The J gene is TRBJ2-1, the V gene TRBV4-3, with D possibly matching TRBD1 (6 bases). CDR1 and CDR2 from the germline V gene are LGHNA and YSLEER. The CDR3 is 15 residues long. V was trimmed by 0 bases and J by 7 bases, leaving 13 bases between them. CDR3 region: CASSQEQGISNEQFF. CDR3 sequence (DNA): TGCGCCAGCAGCCAAGAACAGGGCATTTCGAATGAGCAGTTCTTC.

The chain employs TRBV6-6 and TRBJ2-7; D not resolved. The CDR3 has 14 amino acids. Trimming pared 6 bases from V and 6 bases from J, leaving 18 bases between. Germline V gene sequence: CDR1 MNHNY, CDR2 SVGAGI (reference sequence). This CDR3 is CASRYPGPDREQYF. CDR3 bases: TGTGCCAGCAGGTACCCCGGACCGGACCGCGAGCAGTACTTC.

The chain couples TRBV14 to TRBJ2-1; D gene uncertain. V dropped 0 bases and J dropped 0 bases, with 9 bases sitting between them. The CDR3 runs to 16 residues. Germline CDR1 SGHDN, CDR2 FVKESK. The CDR3 loop is CASSQDRVGSYNEQFF. CDR3 sequence (DNA): TGTGCCAGCAGCCAAGACCGCGTTGGCTCCTACAATGAGCAGTTCTTC.

This clone was recorded only once. The V call is TRBV28, the J call TRBJ2-2; D is perhaps TRBD2 (5 bases). V was pared by 2 bases and J by 3 bases, with 7 bases between. Germline V CDR1 and CDR2: MDHEN, SYDVKM. This CDR3 has 14 amino acids. In nucleotides, the CDR3 is TGTGCCAGCAGTTTAGACTATTACACCGGGGAGCTGTTTTTT. Translated, it gives CASSLDYYTGELFF.

The V and J genes are TRBV7-9 and TRBJ2-7, with no clear D. V lost 4 bases and J lost 3, with 7 bases in between. CDR1 and CDR2 (germline): SEHNR, FQNEAQ (reference sequence). This CDR3 is 12 amino acids long. Here the CDR3 reads CASSSTVYEQYF. The CDR3 DNA follows: TGTGCCAGCAGCTCCACAGTCTACGAGCAGTACTTC.

The chain is built from TRBV27 and TRBJ2-2, with 7 positions matching TRBD1. The trim removed 5 bases at V and 4 bases at J, leaving 4 bases unmatched. CDR3 length equals 14 residues. The germline V gene encodes CDR1 MNHEY and CDR2 SMNVEV (reference sequence). DNA for the CDR3: TGTGCCAGCAGTCCTCGACAGGGCACCGGGGAGCTGTTTTTT. Translation: CASSPRQGTGELFF.

This clone showed up just once. V is TRBV4-2 and J is TRBJ2-7, with TRBD1 matching 9 bases. CDR1 is LGHNA and CDR2 is YNFKEQ in the germline V gene. Trimming cost V 5 bases and J 3 bases; bases outside gene matches: 8. This CDR3 spans 15 amino acids. The CDR3 region has the DNA TGTGCCAGCAGCTCCACCGGGACAGGGAACTACGAGCAGTACTTC. Translating gives CASSSTGTGNYEQYF.

The chain joins TRBV10-2 to TRBJ2-6, with D tentatively TRBD1 or TRBD2 (5 bases each). There are 11 residues in the CDR3. Germline values: CDR1 WSHSY, CDR2 SAAADI. The V end lost 2 bases, the J end lost 13 bases, and 6 bases lay between the germline ends. CDR3 sequence reads: CASSEGGVLTF. DNA of the CDR3: TGCGCCAGCAGTGAGGGGGGAGTCCTGACTTTC.

The chain uses TRBV5-6 and TRBJ2-1; D is uncertain. The CDR3 is 14 amino acids. Germline V gene sequence: CDR1 SGHDT, CDR2 YYEEEE. Between the trimmed V and J ends, which lost 2 bases and 4 bases, there was a span of 10 bases. CDR3 region: CASSLVGNYNEQFF. CDR3 coding DNA: TGTGCCAGCAGCTTAGTGGGGAATTACAATGAGCAGTTCTTC.

This clone showed up just once. The same CDR3 also results from other DNA sequences found in this sample. V is TRBV5-4 and J is TRBJ2-1; D may be TRBD1 or TRBD2 (5 bases each). CDR1 is SGHNT, CDR2 YYREEE, per germline (reference sequence). The ends were cut back, 0 bases at V and 10 bases at J, with 5 bases in the middle. This CDR3 is built from 11 residues. The CDR3 here is CASSLGGEQFF. As DNA, the CDR3 is TGTGCCAGCAGCTTGGGGGGGGAGCAGTTCTTC.

This chain uses TRBV6-5 with TRBJ2-1; D might be TRBD2 (6 bases). CDR1 and CDR2 from the germline V gene are MNHEY and SVGAGI. The ends were cut back, 4 bases at V and 0 bases at J, with 7 bases in the middle. The CDR3 consists of 14 residues. The CDR3 DNA is TGTGCCAGCAGTTGGGACTCCTCCTACAATGAGCAGTTCTTC. Residues: CASSWDSSYNEQFF.